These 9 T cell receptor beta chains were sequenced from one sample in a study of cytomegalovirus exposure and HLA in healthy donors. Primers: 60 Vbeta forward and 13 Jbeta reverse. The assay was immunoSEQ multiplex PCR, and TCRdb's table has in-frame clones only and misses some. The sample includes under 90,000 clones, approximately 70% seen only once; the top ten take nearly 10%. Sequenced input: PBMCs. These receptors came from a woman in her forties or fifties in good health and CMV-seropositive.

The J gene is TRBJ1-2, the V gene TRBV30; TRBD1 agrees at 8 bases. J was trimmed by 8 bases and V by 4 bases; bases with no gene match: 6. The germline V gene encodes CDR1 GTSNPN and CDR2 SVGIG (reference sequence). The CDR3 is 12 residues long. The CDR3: CAWTPTGEGYTF. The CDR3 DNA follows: TGTGCCTGGACTCCGACAGGGGAAGGCTACACCTTC.

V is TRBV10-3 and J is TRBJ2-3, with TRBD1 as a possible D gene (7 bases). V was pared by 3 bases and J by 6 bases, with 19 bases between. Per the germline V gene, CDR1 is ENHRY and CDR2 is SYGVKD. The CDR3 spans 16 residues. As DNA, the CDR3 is TGTGCCATCAGTGACCCAAGAAGACAGGGAGGCGATACGCAGTATTTT. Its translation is CAISDPRRQGGDTQYF.

The CDR3 nucleotides are TGTGCCATCAGGGACAATCAGGGGGCAAACACCATATATTTT. Protein sequence: CAIRDNQGANTIYF. This rearrangement joins TRBV10-3 to TRBJ1-3, with 8 bases that match TRBD1. Germline CDR1 and CDR2: ENHRY and SYGVKD. The CDR3 has 14 amino acids. Trimming took 6 bases from V and 6 from J; bases not matched to a gene: 7.

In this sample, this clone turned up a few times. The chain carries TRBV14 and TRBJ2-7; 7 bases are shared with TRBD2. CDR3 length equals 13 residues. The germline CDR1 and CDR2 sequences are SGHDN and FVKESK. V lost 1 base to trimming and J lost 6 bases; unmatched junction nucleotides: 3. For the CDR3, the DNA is TGTGCCAGCAGCCAAGTGTGGGGGGGCGAGCAGTACTTC. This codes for CASSQVWGGEQYF. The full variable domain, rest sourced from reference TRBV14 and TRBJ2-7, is EAGVTQFPSHSVIEKGQTVTLRCDPISGHDNLYWYRRVMGKEIKFLLHFVKESKQDESGMPNNRFLAERTGGTYSTLKVQPAELEDSGVYFCASSQVWGGEQYFGPGTRLTVT.

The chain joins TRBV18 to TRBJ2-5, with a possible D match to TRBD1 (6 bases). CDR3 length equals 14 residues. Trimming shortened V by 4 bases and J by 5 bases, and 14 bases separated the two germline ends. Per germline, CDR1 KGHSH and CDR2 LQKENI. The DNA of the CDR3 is TGTGCCAGCTCACATGGACAGCACCCCGAGACCCAGTACTTC. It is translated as CASSHGQHPETQYF.

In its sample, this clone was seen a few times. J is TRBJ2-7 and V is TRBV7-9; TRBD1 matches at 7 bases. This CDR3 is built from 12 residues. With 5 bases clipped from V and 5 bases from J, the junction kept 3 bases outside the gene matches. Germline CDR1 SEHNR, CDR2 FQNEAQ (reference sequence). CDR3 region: CASSHTGDEQYF. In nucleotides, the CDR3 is TGTGCCAGCAGCCACACAGGGGACGAGCAGTACTTC.

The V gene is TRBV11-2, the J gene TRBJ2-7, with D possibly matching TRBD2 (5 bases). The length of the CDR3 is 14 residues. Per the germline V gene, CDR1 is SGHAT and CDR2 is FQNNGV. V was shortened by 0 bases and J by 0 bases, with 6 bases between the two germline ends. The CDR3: CASSLESGSYEQYF. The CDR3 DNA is TGTGCCAGCAGCTTAGAGAGCGGCTCCTACGAGCAGTACTTC.

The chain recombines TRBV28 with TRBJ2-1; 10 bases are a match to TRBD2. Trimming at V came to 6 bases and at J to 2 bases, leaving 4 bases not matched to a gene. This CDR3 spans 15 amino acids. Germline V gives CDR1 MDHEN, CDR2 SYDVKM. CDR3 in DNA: TGTGCCAGCAGACTCGGGACTAGCGCCTACAATGAGCAGTTCTTC. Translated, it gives CASRLGTSAYNEQFF. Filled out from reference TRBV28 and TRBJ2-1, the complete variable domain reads DVKVTQSSRYLVKRTGEKVFLECVQDMDHENMFWYRQDPGLGLRLIYFSYDVKMKEKGDIPEGYSVSREKKERFSLILESASTNQTSMYLCASRLGTSAYNEQFFGPGTRLTVL.

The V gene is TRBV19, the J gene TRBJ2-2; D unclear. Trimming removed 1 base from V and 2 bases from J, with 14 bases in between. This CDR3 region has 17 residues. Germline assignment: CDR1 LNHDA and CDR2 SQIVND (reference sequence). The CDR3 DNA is TGTGCCAGTAGTATAGTAGGCGGCACCGGTAACACCGGGGAGCTGTTTTTT. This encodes CASSIVGGTGNTGELFF.